This paragraph covers one TCR beta chain sequence. The antigen is not known. PCR employed 60 Vbeta and 13 Jbeta primers. This table comes from immunoSEQ multiplex PCR, and its TCRdb copy is limited to in-frame clones, with some not included. The repertoire holds 150,000 to 200,000 clones, with about 75% as singletons. Trimming took 5 bases from V and 5 from J, leaving 12 bases between them. The CDR3 is made up of 13 amino acids. Germline V gives CDR1 PRHDT, CDR2 FYEKMQ (reference sequence). The record originates from a study of cytomegalovirus exposure and HLA in healthy donors. Findings and limits, study-wide: Later examination showed HLA-associated TCR beta chains had greater clonal expansion than equally common others. Per a prior analysis, the majority of TCR beta V segments were productive roughly 87% or roughly 30% of the time.

V is TRBV13 and J is TRBJ2-5, with D perhaps TRBD1 (6 bases). The source is a man aged 50 to 60 in good health and CMV-seropositive. Material for sequencing was PBMCs. The CDR3 DNA follows: TGTGCCAGCAGCCCCTCGAGGGGGGAGACCCAGTACTTC. Translated, it gives CASSPSRGETQYF.